The 32 T cell receptor beta chains in this list originate from one sample, sequenced in a study of T cells in Graves' hyperthyroidism and ophthalmopathy. The TCR beta CDR3 regions underwent amplification using RNA transcripts as the source. A first-round RT-PCR of the TCR CDR3 used the HTBI primer set. Using its own MiXCR run on the multiplex PCR reads, TCRdb lists one record per CDR3 protein. The data hold roughly 380,000 distinct CDR3 sequences, with roughly an eighth observed a single time. Sequencing was done on a sample of blood. These receptors all come from a woman aged 18-35 years with Graves' hyperthyroidism.

This clonotype was counted between two and nine times. The genes are TRBV7-2 and TRBJ1-2, with 8 bases that match TRBD1. Trimming cost V 5 bases and J 4 bases; bases outside gene matches: 9. CDR1 and CDR2 from the germline V gene are SGHTA and FQGNSA. The CDR3 contains 15 residues. The CDR3 DNA reads TGTGCCAGCAGCGCTGGACAGGGATACGGCTATGGCTACACCTTC. Residues: CASSAGQGYGYGYTF.

This clonotype was picked up many times. CDR3 DNA sequence: TGTGCCAGCAGGGCGGGACTAGCGGGAGGTAGTGAGCAGTTCTTC. Its protein is CASRAGLAGGSEQFF. The gene calls are TRBV27 and TRBJ2-1; 15 bases fit TRBD2. V gave up 6 bases and J gave up 9 bases; unmatched junction bases: 6. Germline V gene data show CDR1 as MNHEY and CDR2 as SMNVEV (reference sequence). CDR3 size: 15 residues.

This clonotype was recorded many times. This chain uses TRBV7-2 with TRBJ2-1; 8 bases are shared with TRBD2. The CDR3 loop spans 15 amino acids. V gave up 5 bases and J gave up 6 bases; unmatched junction bases: 9. CDR1 is SGHTA and CDR2 is FQGNSA in the germline V gene. The CDR3 DNA follows: TGTGCCAGCAGCGGATATAGCGGGGTCTTCAATGAGCAGTTCTTC. This translates into CASSGYSGVFNEQFF.

V gene TRBV3-1 combines with J gene TRBJ1-4; D might be TRBD1 (5 bases). The germline CDR1 and CDR2 sequences are LGHDT and YNNKEL (reference sequence). The CDR3 extends over 13 amino acids. Between the trimmed V and J ends, which lost 11 bases and 6 bases, there was a span of 16 bases. This CDR3 is CAGQGGRDEKLFF. CDR3 bases: TGTGCCGGCCAGGGAGGAAGAGATGAAAAACTGTTTTTT.

This clonotype was picked up many times. The rearrangement joins TRBV12-3 or TRBV12-4 to TRBJ1-6; D gene uncertain. CDR3 length: 12 residues. V dropped 5 bases and J dropped 7 bases, with 6 bases sitting between them. The DNA for the CDR3 is TGTGCCAGCAGTCTACAGAATTCACCCCTCCACTTT. Translating it yields CASSLQNSPLHF.

In this sample, this clonotype turned up many times. The rearrangement links TRBV12-3 or TRBV12-4 to TRBJ2-5, with 10 bases aligning to TRBD1. The junction had 9 bases not matched to a gene; V was cut back by 6 bases and J by 5 bases. This CDR3 contains 15 residues. The CDR3 loop reads CASSYNDRGRETQYF. CDR3 nucleotide sequence: TGTGCCAGCAGCTATAACGACAGGGGGCGCGAGACCCAGTACTTC.

There are many counts of this clonotype. The chain recombines TRBV28 with TRBJ2-4, with TRBD1 matching over 8 bases. Germline V gene data show CDR1 as MDHEN and CDR2 as SYDVKM. The CDR3 spans 15 residues. The V segment lost 3 bases and the J segment 3 bases; nucleotides outside the gene matches: 4. The DNA of the CDR3 is TGTGCCAGCAGTTTTCTCGGGACAGGCAAAAACATTCAGTACTTC. As protein: CASSFLGTGKNIQYF.

This clonotype was detected only a few times. V and J are TRBV3-1 and TRBJ2-7; maybe TRBD2 (5 bases). The length of the CDR3 is 15 residues. The V end was cut by 1 base, the J end by 4 bases, with 14 bases between. From germline, CDR1 is LGHDT and CDR2 YNNKEL (reference sequence). The CDR3 sequence: CASSQGVGNYYEQYF. In DNA form, the CDR3 reads TGTGCCAGCAGCCAAGGGGTCGGGAATTATTACGAGCAGTACTTC.

As to this clonotype: This could be a read error, since a much larger clone is one nucleotide away. The chain uses TRBV20-1 and TRBJ1-5; unclear D gene. The CDR3 runs to 13 residues. Germline V lookup: CDR1 DFQATT, CDR2 SNEGSKA (reference sequence). V lost 5 bases and J 3 bases, leaving 11 bases between the germline ends. The CDR3, as DNA: TGCAGTGCTGGAGTCGCGAACAATCAGCCCCAGCATTTT. As protein: CSAGVANNQPQHF.

This clonotype was observed a few times. This chain joins TRBV4-1 and TRBJ1-6; D is unresolved. The germline CDR1 and CDR2 sequences are MGHRA and YSYEKL. The CDR3 has 15 amino acids. Trimming cost V 0 bases and J 7 bases, with 10 bases left between them. The CDR3 protein is CASSQDGQLNSPLHF. The CDR3 DNA is TGCGCCAGCAGCCAAGATGGCCAGCTCAATTCACCCCTCCACTTT.

In this sample, this clonotype turned up many times. The gene calls are TRBV12-3 or TRBV12-4 and TRBJ2-5, with D perhaps TRBD1 (6 bases). Deletions cut 7 bases from V and 5 bases from J, with 20 bases between. The CDR3 is 15 amino acids. The CDR3 nucleotides read TGTGCCAGCAAGCTGACAGGAACAACCGGGGAGACCCAGTACTTC. Encoded protein: CASKLTGTTGETQYF.

This sequence joins TRBV29-1 and TRBJ2-3; D gene unclear. CDR1 and CDR2 (germline): SQVTM, ANQGSEA. The V end was cut by 2 bases, the J end by 0 bases, with 15 bases between. The CDR3 loop spans 16 amino acids. In nucleotides, the CDR3 is TGCAGCGTTGAAATGCGGAACAGATTAAGCACAGATACGCAGTATTTT. Residues: CSVEMRNRLSTDTQYF.

The sample holds a few counts of this clonotype. This sequence joins TRBV7-2 and TRBJ2-3; possible D gene TRBD1, 6 bases. Germline assignment: CDR1 SGHTA and CDR2 FQGNSA. With 4 bases removed from V and 0 bases from J, the gap between germline ends came to 11 bases. The CDR3 extends over 15 amino acids. In DNA, the CDR3 is TGTGCCAGCAGCTCAGGGGCAGCAAGCACAGATACGCAGTATTTT. This codes for CASSSGAASTDTQYF. The variable domain in full, completed from reference TRBV7-2 and TRBJ2-3, reads GAGVSQSPSNKVTEKGKDVELRCDPISGHTALYWYRQSLGQGLEFLIYFQGNSAPDKSGLPSDRFSAERTGGSVSTLTIQRTQQEDSAVYLCASSSGAASTDTQYFGPGTRLTVL.

The CDR3 is CASSLAGPNYGYTF. The CDR3 coding sequence is TGTGCCAGCAGCTTGGCGGGCCCTAACTATGGCTACACCTTC. The chain is built from TRBV5-6 and TRBJ1-2; D is ambiguous. V dropped 0 bases and J dropped 0 bases, with 6 bases sitting between them. Germline V lookup: CDR1 SGHDT, CDR2 YYEEEE. This CDR3 has 14 residues.

A few counts support this clonotype. This rearrangement joins TRBV4-3 to TRBJ1-5; D unclear. The germline V gene encodes CDR1 LGHNA and CDR2 YSLEER. V dropped 0 bases and J dropped 7 bases, with 13 bases sitting between them. CDR3 size: 15 residues. The CDR3 DNA reads TGCGCCAGCAGCCAAGAATTGGGTTATCAACAGCCCCAGCATTTT. The encoded protein is CASSQELGYQQPQHF.

This clonotype was seen a handful of times. This chain connects TRBV19 to TRBJ2-7; 9 bases match TRBD1. Germline assignment: CDR1 LNHDA and CDR2 SQIVND (reference sequence). The CDR3 is 15 amino acids. The V and J ends lost 4 bases and 7 bases, in that order; junction bases with no gene match: 11. The CDR3 region is CASSTTGTGLWEQYF. For the CDR3, the DNA is TGTGCCAGTAGTACCACCGGGACAGGGCTGTGGGAGCAGTACTTC.

This clonotype was seen many times. The rearrangement joins TRBV28 to TRBJ2-7; TRBD2 is a possible D gene (6 bases). Germline assignment: CDR1 MDHEN and CDR2 SYDVKM. Trimming left V 3 bases short and J 0 bases short, with 15 bases between. The CDR3 is made up of 16 amino acids. CDR3 DNA sequence: TGTGCCAGCAGTTTGACGGGACTCCTTAGCTCCTACGAGCAGTACTTC. Protein: CASSLTGLLSSYEQYF.

This clonotype was observed at least ten times. The chain has TRBV28 and TRBJ2-7; no clear D gene. The CDR3 is 14 amino acids. Trimming left V 4 bases short and J 6 bases short, with 16 bases between. CDR1 MDHEN and CDR2 SYDVKM come from the germline V gene. CDR3 loop: CASSYSMSGFEQYF. In DNA form, the CDR3 reads TGTGCCAGCAGTTACTCTATGTCTGGGTTCGAGCAGTACTTC.

Details on this clonotype: The final CDR3 position lacks the conserved phenylalanine or tryptophan, pointing to a likely read error. V gene TRBV28 combines with J gene TRBJ1-6; TRBD1 matches at 8 bases. Germline V gene sequence: CDR1 MDHEN, CDR2 SYDVKM. This CDR3 region has 18 residues. Trimming removed 7 bases from V and 3 bases from J; junction bases left unmatched: 14. The CDR3, as DNA: TGTGCCAGCAAGGGGTCCGACAGGGGACCGAGCTATAATTCACCCCTCCACCTT. The encoded protein is CASKGSDRGPSYNSPLHL.

As to this clonotype: This clone may be a read error of a much larger clone one base away. This chain joins TRBV5-8 and TRBJ2-5; weak D call: TRBD1 (6 bases). This CDR3 has 14 residues. Germline V gene data show CDR1 as SGHTS and CDR2 as YDEGEE. CDR3 residues: CGSSLVQGRETQYF. CDR3 in DNA: TGTGGCAGCAGCTTGGTCCAGGGGAGAGAGACCCAGTACTTC.

This clonotype was counted at least ten times. The CDR3, as DNA: TGTGCCACCAGTGATTTGAGGACAGATACGCAGTATTTT. Protein sequence: CATSDLRTDTQYF. V usage is TRBV24-1 and J usage is TRBJ2-3; no reliable D call. V dropped 0 bases and J dropped 3 bases, with 3 bases sitting between them. CDR3 length equals 13 residues. CDR1 KGHDR and CDR2 SFDVKD come from the germline V gene.

This clonotype occurred many times. The rearrangement uses TRBV2 and TRBJ2-7, with unresolved D. Per germline, CDR1 SNHLY and CDR2 FYNNEI. CDR3 length: 13 amino acids. V was trimmed by 6 bases and J by 6 bases, leaving 15 bases between them. Here the CDR3 DNA reads TGTGCCAGCAGGGCCATCCAACGCGGCGAGCAGTACTTC. Protein product: CASRAIQRGEQYF. Combining the CDR3 with reference TRBV2 and TRBJ2-7 gives the whole variable domain EPEVTQTPSHQVTQMGQEVILRCVPISNHLYFYWYRQILGQKVEFLVSFYNNEISEKSEIFDDQFSVERPDGSNFTLKIRSTKLEDSAMYFCASRAIQRGEQYFGPGTRLTVT.

There are a few counts of this clonotype. The chain employs TRBV4-1 and TRBJ2-7; no clear D gene. This CDR3 contains 14 residues. The ends were cut back, 8 bases at V and 0 bases at J, with 14 bases in the middle. CDR1 is MGHRA, CDR2 YSYEKL, per germline. The CDR3 protein is CASSGWSDSYEQYF. DNA for the CDR3: TGCGCCAGCTCCGGATGGTCCGACTCCTACGAGCAGTACTTC.

Many counts were recorded for this clonotype. V is TRBV27 and J is TRBJ1-5; D is undetermined. V was shortened by 4 bases and J by 1 base, with 8 bases between the two germline ends. The CDR3 spans 14 residues. CDR1 is MNHEY and CDR2 is SMNVEV in the germline V gene (reference sequence). CDR3 loop: CASSSGMSNQPQHF. CDR3 sequence (DNA): TGTGCCAGCAGTTCTGGGATGAGCAATCAGCCCCAGCATTTT.

This clonotype was recorded at least ten times. The chain has TRBV28 and TRBJ2-5; TRBD2 aligns across 8 bases. The CDR3 runs 15 residues. The germline gives CDR1 MDHEN, CDR2 SYDVKM. J gave up 5 bases and V 5 bases, and 10 bases lay outside the gene matches. CDR3 sequence: CASSTGTSGLETQYF. The CDR3 nucleotides are TGTGCCAGCAGTACGGGGACTAGTGGCTTGGAGACCCAGTACTTC.

This chain links TRBV12-3 or TRBV12-4 with TRBJ2-4; D is unclear. This CDR3 region has 16 residues. V lost 3 bases and J lost 0, with 12 bases in between. The CDR3: CASSFGRLLAKNIQYF. DNA of the CDR3: TGTGCCAGCAGTTTTGGACGACTGCTAGCCAAAAACATTCAGTACTTC.

The chain is built from TRBV7-2 and TRBJ1-2; D is unresolved. The CDR3 spans 15 residues. Per germline, CDR1 SGHTA and CDR2 FQGNSA. Trimming removed 2 bases at V and 8 bases at J, with 18 bases between. This CDR3 reads CASSLLSADLRGYTF. The DNA of the CDR3 is TGTGCCAGCAGCTTACTTAGCGCGGACTTACGGGGCTACACCTTC.

This clonotype was seen repeatedly, ten times or more. The chain uses TRBV7-2 and TRBJ1-6, with 7 bases fitting TRBD1. V was pared by 1 base and J by 8 bases, with 5 bases of the junction left unmatched. The V gene's germline CDR1 is SGHTA and CDR2 FQGNSA. This CDR3 comprises 15 residues. CDR3 DNA: TGTGCCAGCAGCTTAGATAGAACAGGGGATTCACCCCTCCACTTT. Its protein is CASSLDRTGDSPLHF.

The sample holds many counts of this clonotype. The CDR3 spells CASSVGGTNTGELFF. CDR3 sequence (DNA): TGTGCCAGCAGTGTGGGCGGAACGAACACCGGGGAGCTGTTTTTT. This sequence joins TRBV9 and TRBJ2-2, with D unresolved. Trimming pared 5 bases from V and 0 bases from J, leaving 11 bases between. CDR1 SGDLS and CDR2 YYNGEE come from the germline V gene. This CDR3 is 15 amino acids long.

V and J are TRBV27 and TRBJ2-2; D possibly uses TRBD1 or TRBD2 (6 bases each). The CDR3 is 15 residues long. Germline V lookup: CDR1 MNHEY, CDR2 SMNVEV (reference sequence). With 2 bases removed from V and 7 bases from J, the gap between germline ends came to 14 bases. The CDR3 DNA reads as TGTGCCAGCAGTTTACTTGGAGGGGGTAGCGGGGAGCTGTTTTTT. Amino acids: CASSLLGGGSGELFF.

V is TRBV14 and J is TRBJ2-2; no reliable D call. There are 14 residues in the CDR3. Trimming took off 3 bases at V and 2 bases at J, with 7 bases between the two ends. Germline V gene lookup returns CDR1 SGHDN and CDR2 FVKESK. The CDR3 spells CASSQFPNTGELFF. The CDR3 DNA follows: TGTGCCAGCAGCCAGTTTCCCAACACCGGGGAGCTGTTTTTT.

This clonotype has ten or more counts. The rearrangement links TRBV24-1 to TRBJ2-2, with D possibly TRBD1 on 5 matching bases. Germline assignment: CDR1 KGHDR and CDR2 SFDVKD. The V gene lost 6 bases and the J gene lost 2 bases, with 9 bases spanning the gap. This CDR3 region has 14 residues. The CDR3 sequence: CATSPDINTGELFF. CDR3 nucleotides: TGTGCCACCAGTCCGGACATTAACACCGGGGAGCTGTTTTTT.